This TCR beta chain was documented in a study of T cells in Graves' hyperthyroidism and ophthalmopathy. Points from the study as a whole: Classification by a 13 V-J model distinguished ophthalmopathy from stable hyperthyroidism.

Amplified TCR beta CDR3 regions derived from RNA transcripts. The primer set for the first-round RT-PCR of the TCR CDR3 was HTBI. From the multiplex PCR reads, TCRdb called clonotypes with MiXCR, one entry per CDR3 protein. The table shows 560,000 or so distinct CDR3 sequences, with 15% to 20% occurring only once. This clonotype was counted a few times. Its antigen is not identified. The V end lost 2 bases, the J end lost 3 bases, and 11 bases lay between the germline ends. Germline lookup yields CDR1 SGHRS and CDR2 YFSETQ. The CDR3 spans 15 residues. The receptor was isolated from a man in his forties with Graves' ophthalmopathy. The sequenced sample consisted of blood. The rearrangement links TRBV5-1 to TRBJ2-2, with D perhaps matching TRBD2 (5 bases). The CDR3 DNA reads TGCGCCAGCAGCTTAGAGGGCAGCTACACCGGGGAGCTGTTTTTT. Translated, it gives CASSLEGSYTGELFF.